A single sample gave rise to the 18 T cell receptor beta chains below, sequenced in a study of PD-1 blockade in classical Hodgkin lymphoma. Sample time point: cycle 4 day 1 (C4D1), after about 6 weeks of nivolumab. Every patient experienced relapse after autologous stem cell transplantation, and brentuximab vedotin exposure varied. Only in-frame clones appear in the TCRdb table, and some are missing; sequencing was by immunoSEQ multiplex PCR. The sample consists of under 80,000 clones, roughly 85% of them appearing once. Sample: peripheral blood mononuclear cells (PBMCs), taken before the fourth cycle of nivolumab. These receptors were collected from a human donor with classical Hodgkin lymphoma.

The chain is built from TRBV5-1 and TRBJ2-5, with D unresolved. Per germline, CDR1 SGHRS and CDR2 YFSETQ. V was shortened by 2 bases and J by 0 bases, with 17 bases between the two germline ends. This CDR3 is 17 amino acids long. The CDR3: CASSFSPVVEYQETQYF. The CDR3 region has the DNA TGCGCCAGCAGCTTTTCACCGGTTGTAGAGTACCAAGAGACCCAGTACTTC. Looking up the rest from reference TRBV5-1 and TRBJ2-5 gives the full variable domain: KAGVTQTPRYLIKTRGQQVTLSCSPISGHRSVSWYQQTPGQGLQFLFEYFSETQRNKGNFPGRFSGRQFSNSRSEMNVSTLELGDSALYLCASSFSPVVEYQETQYFGPGTRLLVL.

The rearrangement uses TRBV6-5 and TRBJ1-4; TRBD1 is a possible D gene (5 bases). The V end was cut by 8 bases, the J end by 8 bases, with 18 bases between. In germline, CDR1 is MNHEY, CDR2 SVGAGI. The length of the CDR3 is 14 residues. CDR3 residues: CASGGGPGREKLFF. CDR3 DNA sequence: TGTGCCAGCGGGGGGGGTCCTGGACGGGAAAAACTGTTTTTT.

The J gene is TRBJ1-4, the V gene TRBV5-1; weak D call: TRBD1 (6 bases). Trimming cost V 3 bases and J 7 bases, with 16 bases left between them. CDR3 size: 15 residues. Germline CDR1 reads SGHRS; CDR2 reads YFSETQ. The DNA of the CDR3 is TGCGCCAGCAGCTCACAGGGAACCGGCGGTGAAAAACTGTTTTTT. It codes for CASSSQGTGGEKLFF.

With regard to this clone: Additional DNA sequences in this sample encode the identical CDR3. The chain joins TRBV5-1 to TRBJ2-3, with D hard to call. Germline V gene lookup returns CDR1 SGHRS and CDR2 YFSETQ. V was shortened by 4 bases and J by 0 bases, with 3 bases between the two germline ends. The CDR3 runs to 12 residues. The DNA for the CDR3 is TGCGCCAGCAGCCTCAGCACAGATACGCAGTATTTT. It yields the protein CASSLSTDTQYF.

This sequence joins TRBV5-1 and TRBJ2-6; the D gene could be TRBD1 or TRBD2 (5 bases each). The CDR3 runs 14 residues. The germline CDR1 and CDR2 sequences are SGHRS and YFSETQ. V was pared by 0 bases and J by 6 bases, with 7 bases between. In nucleotides, the CDR3 is TGCGCCAGCAGCTTGGGAGGGGAGGCCAACGTCCTGACTTTC. Protein sequence: CASSLGGEANVLTF. Looking up the rest from reference TRBV5-1 and TRBJ2-6 gives the full variable domain: KAGVTQTPRYLIKTRGQQVTLSCSPISGHRSVSWYQQTPGQGLQFLFEYFSETQRNKGNFPGRFSGRQFSNSRSEMNVSTLELGDSALYLCASSLGGEANVLTFGAGSRLTVL.

This clone was observed once. The V call is TRBV15, the J call TRBJ1-4; D is unclear. CDR1 and CDR2 from the germline V gene are LNHNV and YYDKDF (reference sequence). This CDR3 is 17 amino acids long. Trimming left V 0 bases short and J 8 bases short, with 19 bases between. The CDR3 loop reads CATSRDGRRRGGEKLFF. The DNA for the CDR3 is TGTGCCACCAGCAGAGATGGACGACGGCGAGGTGGAGAAAAACTGTTTTTT.

The V call is TRBV27, the J call TRBJ1-2; D is undetermined. Germline CDR1 MNHEY, CDR2 SMNVEV (reference sequence). The V end was cut by 4 bases, the J end by 4 bases, with 10 bases between. This CDR3 is 13 amino acids long. The CDR3, as DNA: TGTGCCAGCAGTTCGCAGGATTCCTATGGCTACACCTTC. The encoded protein is CASSSQDSYGYTF.

The CDR3: CASRPEGQGIYGYTF. The CDR3 bases are TGTGCCAGCAGACCTGAGGGACAGGGTATCTATGGCTACACCTTC. The rearrangement links TRBV6-5 to TRBJ1-2; the match to TRBD1 covers 9 bases. The CDR3 spans 15 residues. J was trimmed by 4 bases and V by 6 bases; bases with no gene match: 9. Germline CDR1 MNHEY, CDR2 SVGAGI.

V is TRBV5-1 and J is TRBJ2-2; the D gene is possibly TRBD1 (6 bases). Deletions cut 4 bases from V and 1 base from J, with 11 bases between. Germline assignment: CDR1 SGHRS and CDR2 YFSETQ. The CDR3 consists of 15 residues. The CDR3 loop reads CASSSGQQNTGELFF. DNA for the CDR3: TGCGCCAGCAGCAGCGGACAGCAGAACACCGGGGAGCTGTTTTTT.

The chain joins TRBV5-1 to TRBJ1-1; the D is unclear. V was trimmed by 2 bases and J by 0 bases, leaving 5 bases between them. CDR1 and CDR2 from the germline V gene are SGHRS and YFSETQ. CDR3 length: 13 amino acids. The CDR3: CASSLQLNTEAFF. As DNA, the CDR3 is TGCGCCAGCAGCTTACAGCTGAACACTGAAGCTTTCTTT.

The chain employs TRBV5-1 and TRBJ2-7; possibly TRBD1 or TRBD2 for D (5 bases each). Trimming took off 4 bases at V and 5 bases at J, with 10 bases between the two ends. From germline, CDR1 is SGHRS and CDR2 YFSETQ. This CDR3 is 12 amino acids long. CDR3 protein: CASSTGPHEQYF. The DNA for the CDR3 is TGCGCCAGCAGCACGGGACCTCACGAGCAGTACTTC. The variable domain in full, completed from reference TRBV5-1 and TRBJ2-7, reads KAGVTQTPRYLIKTRGQQVTLSCSPISGHRSVSWYQQTPGQGLQFLFEYFSETQRNKGNFPGRFSGRQFSNSRSEMNVSTLELGDSALYLCASSTGPHEQYFGPGTRLTVT.

In the case of this clone: Other nucleotide sequences in the sample specify the same CDR3. J is TRBJ1-1 and V is TRBV5-1; 7 bases align to TRBD1. V was clipped by 1 base and J by 1 base; unmatched bases: 1. The length of the CDR3 is 14 residues. Germline values: CDR1 SGHRS, CDR2 YFSETQ. The CDR3 is CASSLQGGNTEAFF. The CDR3 coding sequence is TGCGCCAGCAGCTTGCAGGGGGGGAACACTGAAGCTTTCTTT.

The chain carries TRBV5-1 and TRBJ1-2, with 10 positions matching TRBD1. The J segment lost 7 bases and the V segment lost 4 bases, leaving 7 bases of the junction unmatched. This CDR3 comprises 14 residues. Germline V gene lookup returns CDR1 SGHRS and CDR2 YFSETQ. The CDR3 nucleotides are TGCGCCAGCAGCGTACTGACAGGGGGCGTTGGCTACACCTTC. It specifies CASSVLTGGVGYTF.

This clone was recorded a few times. The chain joins TRBV5-1 to TRBJ2-5; D possibly corresponds to TRBD1 (6 bases). The V gene's germline CDR1 is SGHRS and CDR2 YFSETQ. This CDR3 contains 14 residues. The ends were cut back, 0 bases at V and 1 base at J, with 7 bases in the middle. CDR3 in DNA: TGCGCCAGCAGCTTGGTAGGGGGCCAAGAGACCCAGTACTTC. Translation gives CASSLVGGQETQYF.

The chain combines TRBV5-1 with TRBJ1-6; D might be TRBD1 (6 bases). The CDR3 is 14 residues long. CDR1 is SGHRS and CDR2 is YFSETQ in the germline V gene. Trimming shortened V by 4 bases and J by 9 bases, and 14 bases separated the two germline ends. This chain's CDR3 is CASSGQGFPSPLHF. The CDR3 DNA sequence: TGCGCCAGCAGCGGCCAGGGGTTCCCTTCACCCCTCCACTTT.

This chain joins TRBV27 and TRBJ1-1, with D tentatively TRBD1 (5 bases). Trimming took off 6 bases at V and 4 bases at J, with 24 bases between the two ends. The germline V gene encodes CDR1 MNHEY and CDR2 SMNVEV (reference sequence). The CDR3 runs to 17 residues. The CDR3 reads CASSRSGLGWLGTEAFF. The CDR3 DNA reads TGTGCCAGCAGCCGCTCGGGACTGGGGTGGTTGGGCACTGAAGCTTTCTTT.

The chain is built from TRBV5-6 and TRBJ2-1, with D hard to call. Trimming removed 3 bases at V and 2 bases at J, with 15 bases between. Germline V gene data show CDR1 as SGHDT and CDR2 as YYEEEE. CDR3 size: 16 residues. This CDR3 reads CASSSDLGATYNEQFF. CDR3 bases: TGTGCCAGCAGCTCAGACCTAGGAGCGACCTACAATGAGCAGTTCTTC.

This clone was found once. This chain links TRBV25-1 with TRBJ1-1, with 7 bases that match TRBD1. The CDR3 contains 17 residues. Germline V lookup: CDR1 MGHDK, CDR2 SYGVNS. Trimming cost V 3 bases and J 7 bases; bases outside gene matches: 17. The chain's CDR3 is CASSDLWTGEGIHEAFF. DNA of the CDR3: TGTGCCAGCAGTGACCTGTGGACAGGCGAGGGGATCCATGAAGCTTTCTTT.